One sample yielded the 3 T cell receptor beta chains listed below, sequenced in a study of cytomegalovirus exposure and HLA in healthy donors. Vbeta (60) and Jbeta (13) primers were used in the PCR. Libraries were prepared by immunoSEQ multiplex PCR; TCRdb keeps only in-frame clonotypes and omits some of them. The sample has 150,000 or so clones, 65% to 85% seen once. The specimen sequenced was PBMCs. These receptors were taken from a man between 50 and 59 years old in good health and CMV-seronegative.

J is TRBJ2-1 and V is TRBV11-3; the match to TRBD1 covers 10 bases. The CDR3 runs to 15 residues. Unmatched junction bases numbered 8, after V lost 5 bases and J lost 7 bases. The V gene's germline CDR1 is SGHNT and CDR2 YENEEA. Here the CDR3 reads CASSRGTGVGNEQFF. The CDR3 DNA follows: TGTGCCAGCAGCCGCGGGACAGGGGTTGGGAATGAGCAGTTCTTC.

The rearrangement joins TRBV6-5 to TRBJ1-5; no clear D. Germline lookup yields CDR1 MNHEY and CDR2 SVGAGI. The CDR3 has 15 residues. Trimming took off 2 bases at V and 0 bases at J, with 8 bases between the two ends. DNA for the CDR3: TGTGCCAGCAGTTACGATCAGTATAGCAATCAGCCCCAGCATTTT. This encodes CASSYDQYSNQPQHF.

This clone turned up a few times. J is TRBJ1-6 and V is TRBV19; unclear D gene. V gave up 3 bases and J gave up 0 bases, with 6 bases separating them. The CDR3 has 15 residues. Looked up from germline, CDR1 is LNHDA and CDR2 is SQIVND (reference sequence). The CDR3 region is CASSIPSSYNSPLHF. The CDR3 nucleotides are TGTGCCAGTAGTATCCCGAGCTCCTATAATTCACCCCTCCACTTT. Combining the CDR3 with reference TRBV19 and TRBJ1-6 gives the whole variable domain DGGITQSPKYLFRKEGQNVTLSCEQNLNHDAMYWYRQDPGQGLRLIYYSQIVNDFQKGDIAEGYSVSREKKESFPLTVTSAQKNPTAFYLCASSIPSSYNSPLHFGNGTRLTVT.